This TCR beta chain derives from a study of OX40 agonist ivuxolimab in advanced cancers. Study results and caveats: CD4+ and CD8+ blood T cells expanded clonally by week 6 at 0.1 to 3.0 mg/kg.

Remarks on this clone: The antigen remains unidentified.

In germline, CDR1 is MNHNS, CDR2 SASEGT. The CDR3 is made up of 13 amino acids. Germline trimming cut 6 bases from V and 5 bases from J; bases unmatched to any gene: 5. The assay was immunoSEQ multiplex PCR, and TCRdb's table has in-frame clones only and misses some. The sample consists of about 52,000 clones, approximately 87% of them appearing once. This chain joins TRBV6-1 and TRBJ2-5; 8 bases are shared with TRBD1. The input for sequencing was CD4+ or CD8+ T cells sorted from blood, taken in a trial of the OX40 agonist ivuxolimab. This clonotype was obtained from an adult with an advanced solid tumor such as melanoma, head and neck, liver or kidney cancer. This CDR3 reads CASSRGLGETQYF. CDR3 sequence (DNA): TGTGCCAGCAGCAGGGGGCTGGGGGAGACCCAGTACTTC.